The clone carrying this T cell receptor (beta chain) was detected ten times or more. For TCRbeta, the library was prepared with unique molecular identifiers. MiXCR was run by TCRdb on the PCR reads, yielding one entry per CDR3 protein. The sample holds roughly 400,000 distinct CDR3 sequences; about a fifth are singletons and the top ten take 3.8%. These data originate in a study of T-cell reconstitution after alpha-beta-depleted transplantation in children. There are 15 residues in the CDR3. V lost 5 bases, J lost 2 bases, and 8 bases stayed unmatched. Germline V gene lookup returns CDR1 SQVTM and CDR2 ANQGSEA.

The sequence was obtained from a human donor who donated a stem cell graft to a child with acute myeloid leukemia. The V and J genes are TRBV29-1 and TRBJ2-3, with 9 bases identical to TRBD2. Sequenced material: PBMCs from the stem cell graft donor, taken from the stem cell graft. The CDR3 region is CSVNLLAGFTDTQYF. DNA for the CDR3: TGCAGCGTTAATCTCCTAGCGGGATTCACAGATACGCAGTATTTT.